What follows describes a single T cell receptor beta chain. Germline CDR1 is LNHDA and CDR2 is SQIVND (reference sequence). V dropped 5 bases and J dropped 1 base, with 12 bases sitting between them. The CDR3 runs to 14 residues. Amplification yielded TCR beta CDR3 regions, with RNA transcripts as the source. TCR CDR3 regions were first amplified by RT-PCR with HTBI primers. TCRdb re-called the multiplex PCR reads through MiXCR, storing one row per CDR3 protein. This table has hundreds of thousands of distinct CDR3 sequences, approximately 14% appearing once. This sample was included in a study of T cells in Graves' hyperthyroidism and ophthalmopathy.

The source is a woman aged 50 to 60 with Graves' ophthalmopathy. The sequenced material came from blood. This rearrangement joins TRBV19 to TRBJ2-7; tentative D call: TRBD2 (5 bases). This CDR3 reads CASSLLVGSYEQYF. CDR3 DNA: TGTGCCAGTAGTTTACTAGTGGGATCCTACGAGCAGTACTTC.